These 18 T cell receptor beta chains share one sample of origin, sequenced in a study of shared clonotypes between healthy human individuals. The assay was immunoSEQ multiplex PCR, and TCRdb's table has in-frame clones only and misses some. This sample has over a million clones; roughly 75% occur once, and the top ten carry about 1.5%. Sequencing input: memory CD4+ T cells sorted from blood. Regarding subset: CD45RA-negative fraction. The receptor source for this set is a young man in good health.

This clone has a handful of counts. The genes are TRBV5-1 and TRBJ2-5, with 9 bases identical to TRBD1. In germline, CDR1 is SGHRS, CDR2 YFSETQ. This CDR3 spans 14 amino acids. Germline trimming cut 0 bases from V and 7 bases from J; bases unmatched to any gene: 4. CDR3 sequence reads: CASSLGQGDGTQYF. CDR3 coding DNA: TGCGCCAGCAGCTTGGGACAGGGGGACGGGACCCAGTACTTC.

The V call is TRBV19, the J call TRBJ2-7, with D possibly being TRBD1 (6 bases). The CDR3 runs 17 residues. Germline V gene data show CDR1 as LNHDA and CDR2 as SQIVND (reference sequence). V shed 5 bases and J shed 0 bases, with 20 bases lying between them. In nucleotides, the CDR3 is TGTGCCAGTAGTGAACAGGGAGCTCTAACCATCTCCTACGAGCAGTACTTC. Residues: CASSEQGALTISYEQYF.

The chain couples TRBV28 to TRBJ1-5; D unclear. The CDR3 has 16 amino acids. The ends were cut back, 2 bases at V and 0 bases at J, with 11 bases in the middle. The germline CDR1 and CDR2 sequences are MDHEN and SYDVKM. CDR3 in DNA: TGTGCCAGCAGTTTAGGTCAACACGGTAGCAATCAGCCCCAGCATTTT. The encoded protein is CASSLGQHGSNQPQHF.

The chain employs TRBV5-1 and TRBJ2-3; TRBD1 is a possible D gene (6 bases). This CDR3 is 14 amino acids long. CDR1 SGHRS and CDR2 YFSETQ come from the germline V gene. Trimming shortened V by 4 bases and J by 3 bases, and 12 bases separated the two germline ends. The chain's CDR3 is CASSQGQKTDTQYF. Written as DNA, the CDR3 is TGCGCCAGCAGCCAAGGACAGAAGACAGATACGCAGTATTTT.

The chain carries TRBV6-5 and TRBJ2-1, with 12 nucleotides matching TRBD2. V dropped 4 bases and J dropped 4; count of bases not matched to a gene: 5. The CDR3 loop spans 16 amino acids. The germline V gene encodes CDR1 MNHEY and CDR2 SVGAGI. CDR3 nucleotides: TGTGCCAGCAGTTTGTCACTAGCGGGGGGATACAATGAGCAGTTCTTC. Translation gives CASSLSLAGGYNEQFF.

The chain carries TRBV19 and TRBJ2-2; 11 bases fit TRBD2. J lost 5 bases, V lost 9 bases, and 11 bases had no gene match. The germline CDR1 and CDR2 sequences are LNHDA and SQIVND (reference sequence). This CDR3 is 16 amino acids long. This CDR3 is CASKGSGGAGTGELFF. The CDR3 bases are TGTGCCAGCAAGGGTAGCGGGGGGGCCGGTACCGGGGAGCTGTTTTTT.

The chain uses TRBV7-2 and TRBJ2-5; 8 bases are shared with TRBD2. Germline V CDR1 and CDR2: SGHTA, FQGNSA. Trimming removed 1 base from V and 5 bases from J; junction bases left unmatched: 6. The length of the CDR3 is 15 residues. The CDR3 DNA sequence: TGTGCCAGCAGCTTAGACGGGAGGGCGTCGGAGACCCAGTACTTC. Protein sequence: CASSLDGRASETQYF.

The V call is TRBV9, the J call TRBJ2-5, with D perhaps matching TRBD1 or TRBD2 (5 bases each). The CDR3 is made up of 16 amino acids. Germline-derived CDR1 and CDR2 are SGDLS and YYNGEE. Trimming removed 0 bases at V and 2 bases at J, with 14 bases between. The CDR3 DNA sequence: TGTGCCAGCAGCGTAGACTACGGGGCGCCTCAAGAGACCCAGTACTTC. Residues: CASSVDYGAPQETQYF. Full variable domain (remainder filled in from reference TRBV9 and TRBJ2-5): DSGVTQTPKHLITATGQRVTLRCSPRSGDLSVYWYQQSLDQGLQFLIQYYNGEERAKGNILERFSAQQFPDLHSELNLSSLELGDSALYFCASSVDYGAPQETQYFGPGTRLLVL.

Concerning this clone: Other DNA sequences in the sample encode the same CDR3. The V gene is TRBV10-3, the J gene TRBJ2-3; a possible D gene is TRBD2 (6 bases). V was trimmed by 0 bases and J by 5 bases, leaving 9 bases between them. This CDR3 has 14 amino acids. CDR1 is ENHRY, CDR2 SYGVKD, per germline. For the CDR3, the DNA is TGTGCCATCAGTGAGTCTCGCGGGGTAGATACGCAGTATTTT. This codes for CAISESRGVDTQYF.

This clone was found once. The chain uses TRBV30 and TRBJ2-7; weak D call: TRBD2 (5 bases). From germline, CDR1 is GTSNPN and CDR2 SVGIG (reference sequence). This CDR3 has 12 amino acids. The V gene lost 4 bases and the J gene lost 3 bases, with 10 bases spanning the gap. The CDR3 coding sequence is TGTGCCTGGAAAAAACGGGACTACGAGCAGTACTTC. Amino acid sequence: CAWKKRDYEQYF.

This clone was detected many times. The chain joins TRBV9 to TRBJ1-6; no reliable D call. This CDR3 is 16 amino acids long. Trimming pared 4 bases from V and 5 bases from J, leaving 16 bases between. Germline-derived CDR1 and CDR2 are SGDLS and YYNGEE. This chain's CDR3 is CASSFAPGADNSPLHF. In nucleotides, the CDR3 is TGTGCCAGCAGCTTCGCTCCGGGTGCAGATAATTCACCCCTCCACTTT.

The V and J genes are TRBV30 and TRBJ2-5, with D possibly matching TRBD2 (5 bases). Per germline, CDR1 GTSNPN and CDR2 SVGIG (reference sequence). V lost 5 bases and J 2 bases, leaving 9 bases between the germline ends. The CDR3 runs to 12 residues. The CDR3 DNA follows: TGTGCCTGGGGCCCGGGGCAAGAGACCCAGTACTTC. Residues: CAWGPGQETQYF.

This clone has just one count. The V call is TRBV6-1, the J call TRBJ2-3; 9 positions match TRBD2. This CDR3 has 19 amino acids. Germline trimming cut 3 bases from V and 11 bases from J; bases unmatched to any gene: 24. Per the germline V gene, CDR1 is MNHNS and CDR2 is SASEGT. CDR3 loop: CASSDPSPLTSGSYWGQYF. CDR3 DNA sequence: TGTGCCAGCAGTGACCCATCACCGCTGACTAGCGGATCCTACTGGGGGCAGTATTTT.

About this clone itself: Other DNA variants within this sample encode the same CDR3. The chain uses TRBV7-2 and TRBJ2-5, with D maybe TRBD2 (5 bases). V lost 5 bases to trimming and J lost 5 bases, with 12 bases between them. Germline CDR1 and CDR2: SGHTA and FQGNSA. This CDR3 is 13 amino acids long. The CDR3 sequence is CASSQGREETQYF. The CDR3 bases are TGTGCCAGCAGCCAAGGGAGAGAGGAGACCCAGTACTTC.

V is TRBV2 and J is TRBJ1-4; D remains unclear. CDR3 length equals 14 residues. Trimming pared 7 bases from V and 5 bases from J, leaving 14 bases between. The germline gives CDR1 SNHLY, CDR2 FYNNEI. The CDR3 here is CASTQTAINEKLFF. The CDR3 nucleotides are TGTGCCAGCACCCAGACGGCTATCAATGAAAAACTGTTTTTT. Based on the CDR3 plus reference TRBV2 and TRBJ1-4, the full variable domain is EPEVTQTPSHQVTQMGQEVILRCVPISNHLYFYWYRQILGQKVEFLVSFYNNEISEKSEIFDDQFSVERPDGSNFTLKIRSTKLEDSAMYFCASTQTAINEKLFFGSGTQLSVL.

V is TRBV6-5 and J is TRBJ1-6, with TRBD1 as a possible D gene (6 bases). V lost 6 bases to trimming and J lost 5 bases, with 14 bases between them. CDR1 is MNHEY and CDR2 is SVGAGI in the germline V gene. This CDR3 comprises 15 residues. The CDR3 DNA reads as TGTGCCAGCAGGGCGGACAGTTCCAATAATTCACCCCTCCACTTT. This encodes CASRADSSNNSPLHF.

The chain joins TRBV2 to TRBJ2-5; the D is unclear. The CDR3 is made up of 13 amino acids. Germline loops: CDR1 SNHLY, CDR2 FYNNEI. With 0 bases removed from V and 4 bases from J, the gap between germline ends came to 6 bases. CDR3 sequence reads: CASSEAHAETQYF. CDR3 bases: TGTGCCAGCAGTGAAGCGCATGCAGAGACCCAGTACTTC.

The chain couples TRBV27 to TRBJ1-5, with TRBD1 as a possible D gene (5 bases). From germline, CDR1 is MNHEY and CDR2 SMNVEV (reference sequence). The CDR3 is 19 amino acids. Trimming pared 0 bases from V and 5 bases from J, leaving 23 bases between. The CDR3 region has the DNA TGTGCCAGCAGTTTATCGACTCGGAGGCAGGGCTGGGTTGATCAGCCCCAGCATTTT. This translates into CASSLSTRRQGWVDQPQHF.